This T cell receptor beta chain was identified in a study of PD-1 blockade in classical Hodgkin lymphoma. Study observations and caveats: Repertoire difference causes, possibly disease activity or prior therapy, remain undefined.

In every patient, relapse followed autologous stem cell transplantation, while exposure to brentuximab vedotin differed. This CDR3 is 16 amino acids long. Germline V lookup: CDR1 LGHNA, CDR2 YNFKEQ. V was clipped by 0 bases and J by 9 bases, with 15 bases between them. Generated by immunoSEQ multiplex PCR, the TCRdb table keeps only in-frame clones and is missing some. This table has over 15,000 clones, more than 75% appearing once. A note on this clone: Its antigen is unknown.

The chain links TRBV4-2 to TRBJ1-6, with no clear D. The clonotype comes from a human donor with classical Hodgkin lymphoma. Source: peripheral blood mononuclear cells (PBMCs), taken before the second cycle of nivolumab. For the CDR3, the DNA is TGTGCCAGCAGCCAAGATTCCGGGTCTCTAGGTTCACCCCTCCACTTT. Residues: CASSQDSGSLGSPLHF.